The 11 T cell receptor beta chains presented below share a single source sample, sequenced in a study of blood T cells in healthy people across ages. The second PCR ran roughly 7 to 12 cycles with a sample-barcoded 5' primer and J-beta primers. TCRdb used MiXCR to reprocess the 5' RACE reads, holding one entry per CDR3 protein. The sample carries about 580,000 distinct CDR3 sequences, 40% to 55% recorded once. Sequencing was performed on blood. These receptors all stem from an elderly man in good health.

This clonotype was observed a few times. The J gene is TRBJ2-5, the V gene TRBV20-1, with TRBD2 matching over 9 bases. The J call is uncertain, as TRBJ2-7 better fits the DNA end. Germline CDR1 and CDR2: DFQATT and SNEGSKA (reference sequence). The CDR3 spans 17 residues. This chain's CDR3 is CSASHTPGTSPFYEQYF. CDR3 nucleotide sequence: TGCAGTGCCTCCCACACTCCCGGGACTAGCCCCTTTTACGAGCAGTACTTC.

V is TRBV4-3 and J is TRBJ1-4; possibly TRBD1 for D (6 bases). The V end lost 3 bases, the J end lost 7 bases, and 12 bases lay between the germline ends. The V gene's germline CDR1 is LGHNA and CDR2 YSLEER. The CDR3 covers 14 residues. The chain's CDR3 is CASSQAYRAEKLFF. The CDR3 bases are TGCGCCAGCAGCCAGGCGTACAGGGCTGAAAAACTGTTTTTT.

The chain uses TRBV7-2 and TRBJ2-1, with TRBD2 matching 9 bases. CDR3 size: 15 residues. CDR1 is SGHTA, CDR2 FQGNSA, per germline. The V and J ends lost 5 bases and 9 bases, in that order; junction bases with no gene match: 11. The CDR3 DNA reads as TGTGCCAGCAGCCCGCCAGCGGGAGGCTGGGGTGAGCAGTTCTTC. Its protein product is CASSPPAGGWGEQFF.

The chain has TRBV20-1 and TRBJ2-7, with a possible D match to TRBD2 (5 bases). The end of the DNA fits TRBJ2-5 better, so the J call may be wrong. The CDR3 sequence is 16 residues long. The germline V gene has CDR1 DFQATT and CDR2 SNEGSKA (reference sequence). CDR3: CSATRTVTSKAETQYF. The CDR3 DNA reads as TGCAGTGCTACCCGGACTGTGACTTCAAAGGCGGAGACCCAGTACTTC.

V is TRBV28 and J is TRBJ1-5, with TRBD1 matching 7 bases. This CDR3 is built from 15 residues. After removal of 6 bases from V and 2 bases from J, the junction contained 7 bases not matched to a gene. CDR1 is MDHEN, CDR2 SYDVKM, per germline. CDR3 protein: CASRSGGRGNQPQHF. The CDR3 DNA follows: TGTGCCAGCAGGTCAGGGGGGAGGGGCAATCAGCCCCAGCATTTT.

The CDR3 bases are TGTGCCACCAGACAGCTAGCGGGGGGGCGGAATGAGCAGTTCTTC. Its translation is CATRQLAGGRNEQFF. This rearrangement joins TRBV7-2 to TRBJ2-1; 12 bases match TRBD2. This CDR3 has 15 residues. Germline trimming cut 10 bases from V and 7 bases from J; bases unmatched to any gene: 11. CDR1 SGHTA and CDR2 FQGNSA come from the germline V gene.

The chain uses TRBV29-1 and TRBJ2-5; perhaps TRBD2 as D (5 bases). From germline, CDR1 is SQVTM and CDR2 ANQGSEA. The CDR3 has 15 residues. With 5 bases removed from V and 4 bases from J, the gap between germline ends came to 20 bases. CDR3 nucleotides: TGCAGCGTTATCCCGGTTTTAGGAGGTGGAGAGACCCAGTACTTC. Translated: CSVIPVLGGGETQYF.

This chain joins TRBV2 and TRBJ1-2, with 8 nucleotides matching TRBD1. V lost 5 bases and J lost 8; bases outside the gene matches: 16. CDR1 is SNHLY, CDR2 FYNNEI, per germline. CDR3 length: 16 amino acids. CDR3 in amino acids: CASSQGQGRPDRGYTF. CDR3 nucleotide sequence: TGTGCCAGCAGTCAAGGACAGGGTAGGCCGGATAGGGGCTACACCTTC. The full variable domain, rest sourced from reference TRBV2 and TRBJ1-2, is EPEVTQTPSHQVTQMGQEVILRCVPISNHLYFYWYRQILGQKVEFLVSFYNNEISEKSEIFDDQFSVERPDGSNFTLKIRSTKLEDSAMYFCASSQGQGRPDRGYTFGSGTRLTVV.

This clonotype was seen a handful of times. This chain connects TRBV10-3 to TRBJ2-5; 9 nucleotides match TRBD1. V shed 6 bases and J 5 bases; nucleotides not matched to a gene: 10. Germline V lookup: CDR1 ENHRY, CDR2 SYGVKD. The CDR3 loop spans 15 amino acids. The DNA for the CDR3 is TGTGCCATCAGCGGGGACAGGGTGGGTTTGGAGACCCAGTACTTC. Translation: CAISGDRVGLETQYF.

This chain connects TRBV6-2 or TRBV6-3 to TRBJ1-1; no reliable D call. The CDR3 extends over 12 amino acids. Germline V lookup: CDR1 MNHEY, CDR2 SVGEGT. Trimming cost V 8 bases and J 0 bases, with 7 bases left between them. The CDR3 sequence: CASGSMNTEAFF. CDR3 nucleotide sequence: TGTGCCAGCGGCTCAATGAACACTGAAGCTTTCTTT.

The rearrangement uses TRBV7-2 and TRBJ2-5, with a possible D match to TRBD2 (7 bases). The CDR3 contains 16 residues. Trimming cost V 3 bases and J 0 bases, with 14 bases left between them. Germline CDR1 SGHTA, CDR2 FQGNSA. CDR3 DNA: TGTGCCAGCAGCTTTGTTTCGGGGGGCTACCAAGAGACCCAGTACTTC. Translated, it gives CASSFVSGGYQETQYF.